This record covers a single T cell receptor (beta chain). Its antigen remains unidentified. Researchers used the Oncomine TCR Beta short-read assay to sequence DNA from cultured CD4+ T cells. TCRdb re-called the PCR reads with MiXCR, one entry per CDR3 protein. The table has 12,000 to 15,000 distinct CDR3 sequences, over 50% seen once; the top ten hold roughly 7.6%. This record belongs to a study of vaccination and CD4 T cells after COVID-19. Treatment meaning: approximately nine-day PBMC culture with coronavirus spike peptide pools or control peptides (ViraFEST assay). ViraFEST used peptide pools to expand antigen-specific T cells and subsequently sequenced their TCRs. The CDR3 runs to 15 residues. V was trimmed by 5 bases and J by 4 bases, leaving 14 bases between them. Germline assignment: CDR1 KGHDR and CDR2 SFDVKD.

The clonotype originates from a human donor who had recovered from COVID-19. The chain is built from TRBV24-1 and TRBJ1-5, with D perhaps TRBD1 (6 bases). Material: CD4+ T cells from blood, cultured in vitro. CDR3 sequence (DNA): TGTGCCACCAGTGTCGGAGGGGGGACTAATCAGCCCCAGCATTTT. Protein: CATSVGGGTNQPQHF.